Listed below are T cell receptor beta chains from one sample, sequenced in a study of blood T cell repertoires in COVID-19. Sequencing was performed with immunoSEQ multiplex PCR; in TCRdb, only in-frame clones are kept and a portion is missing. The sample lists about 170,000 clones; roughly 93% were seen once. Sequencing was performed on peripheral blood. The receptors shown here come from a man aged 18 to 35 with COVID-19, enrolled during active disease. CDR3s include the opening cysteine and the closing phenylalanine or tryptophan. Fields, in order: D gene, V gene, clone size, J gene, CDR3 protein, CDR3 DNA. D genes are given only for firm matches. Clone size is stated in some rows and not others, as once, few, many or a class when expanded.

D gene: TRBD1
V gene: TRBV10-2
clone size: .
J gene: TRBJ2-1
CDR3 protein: CASSDRRQGNYNEQFF
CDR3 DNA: TGCGCCAGCAGTGACAGACGACAGGGGAACTACAATGAGCAGTTCTTC

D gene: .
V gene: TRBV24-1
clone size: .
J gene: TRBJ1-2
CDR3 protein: CATSDLTGYGYTF
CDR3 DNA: TGTGCCACCAGTGATTTAACAGGGTATGGCTACACCTTC

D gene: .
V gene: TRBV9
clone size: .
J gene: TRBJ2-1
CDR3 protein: CASSVELGVTHNEQFF
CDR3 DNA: TGTGCCAGCAGCGTAGAATTAGGAGTTACCCACAATGAGCAGTTCTTC

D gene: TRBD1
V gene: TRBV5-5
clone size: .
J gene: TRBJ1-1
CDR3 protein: CASSTDRVGTEAFF
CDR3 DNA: TGTGCCAGCAGCACGGACAGGGTTGGGACTGAAGCTTTCTTT

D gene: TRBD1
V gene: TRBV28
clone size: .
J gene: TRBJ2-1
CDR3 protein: CASNRGGRGLNNEQFF
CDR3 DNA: TGTGCCAGCAATCGAGGGGGCAGGGGGTTGAACAATGAGCAGTTCTTC

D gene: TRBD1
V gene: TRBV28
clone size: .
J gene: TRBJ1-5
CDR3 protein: CASSPVQGASNQPQHF
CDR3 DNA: TGTGCCAGCAGTCCTGTACAGGGGGCTAGCAATCAGCCCCAGCATTTT

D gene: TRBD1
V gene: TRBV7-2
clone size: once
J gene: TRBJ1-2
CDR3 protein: CASSLDGTVYGYTF
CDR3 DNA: TGTGCCAGCAGCTTAGACGGGACAGTCTATGGCTACACCTTC

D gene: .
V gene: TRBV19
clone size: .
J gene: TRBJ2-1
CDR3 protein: CASSILRNEQFF
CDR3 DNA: TGTGCCAGTAGTATTTTGAGGAATGAGCAGTTCTTC

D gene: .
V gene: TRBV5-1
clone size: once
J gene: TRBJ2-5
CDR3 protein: CASSFSRPIQETQYF
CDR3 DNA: TGCGCCAGCAGCTTTTCCAGGCCCATCCAAGAGACCCAGTACTTC

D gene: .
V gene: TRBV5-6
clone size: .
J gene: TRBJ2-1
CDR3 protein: CASSLVADIPNEQFF
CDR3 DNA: TGTGCCAGCAGCTTGGTCGCGGACATCCCTAATGAGCAGTTCTTC

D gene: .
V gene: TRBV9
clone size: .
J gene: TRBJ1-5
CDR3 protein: CASGEEGSSNQPQHF
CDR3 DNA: TGTGCCAGCGGAGAGGAGGGGAGCAGCAATCAGCCCCAGCATTTT

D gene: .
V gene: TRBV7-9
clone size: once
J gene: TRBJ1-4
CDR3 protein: CASSPSATNEKLFF
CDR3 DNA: TGTGCCAGCAGCCCGTCTGCAACTAATGAAAAACTGTTTTTT

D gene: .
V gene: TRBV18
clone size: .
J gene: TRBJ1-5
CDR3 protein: CASSPGQSNQPQHF
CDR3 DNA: TGTGCCAGCTCTCCTGGACAGAGCAATCAGCCCCAGCATTTT

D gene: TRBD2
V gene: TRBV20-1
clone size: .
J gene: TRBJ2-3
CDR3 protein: CSATSGSQYF
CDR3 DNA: TGCAGTGCTACTAGCGGATCGCAGTATTTT

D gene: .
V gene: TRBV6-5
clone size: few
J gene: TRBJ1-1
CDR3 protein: CASSGQGQVNTEAFF
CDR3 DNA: TGTGCCAGTTCCGGCCAGGGACAAGTAAACACTGAAGCTTTCTTT

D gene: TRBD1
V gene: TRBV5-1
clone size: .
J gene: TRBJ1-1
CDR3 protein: CASSSRDSTQGTEAFF
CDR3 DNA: TGCGCCAGCAGTTCCAGGGACAGCACCCAGGGGACTGAAGCTTTCTTT